A single sample is the source of the 10 T cell receptor beta chains below, sequenced in a study of immune heterogeneity within non-small cell lung tumors. In a multiplex PCR, 32 V and 13 J primers amplified TCR beta CDR3. Each CDR3 protein is one row after TCRdb ran MiXCR on the multiplex PCR reads. The table lists 2,900 or so distinct CDR3 sequences, 45% to 55% of them singletons. The starting template was genomic DNA from bulk tumor, around 660 ng per sample. Several spatially distant biopsies were obtained per primary tumor intraoperatively. The study enrolled patients with untreated, newly diagnosed non-small cell lung cancer who underwent curative surgery. Sequencing was carried out using lung tumor tissue. Receptors were obtained from a man between 60 and 70 years old with non-small cell lung cancer.

The chain links TRBV27 to TRBJ2-1, with 13 bases aligning to TRBD2. The CDR3 contains 18 residues. Germline V CDR1 and CDR2: MNHEY, SMNVEV (reference sequence). Losses at the gene ends were 5 bases for V and 5 bases for J; bases not matched to a gene: 12. DNA of the CDR3: TGTGCCAGCAGTCCAACACCTCTACTAGCGGGAGGGGACAATGAGCAGTTCTTC. Its protein is CASSPTPLLAGGDNEQFF.

Note on this clonotype: At one end, the junction sequence differs from germline, possibly due to a read error. The chain is built from TRBV4-1 and TRBJ2-1, with TRBD2 identical over 9 bases. The germline V gene encodes CDR1 MGHRA and CDR2 YSYEKL. CDR3 length: 17 residues. As DNA, the CDR3 is TGCTCCAGCAGCCAAGGGGAACTAGCGGGCACCTACAATGAGCAGTTCTTC. It codes for CSSSQGELAGTYNEQFF.

This clonotype was seen a few times. The chain is built from TRBV20-1 and TRBJ2-5, with no clear D. Germline loops: CDR1 DFQATT, CDR2 SNEGSKA (reference sequence). The CDR3 has 12 residues. V dropped 0 bases and J dropped 5 bases, with 7 bases sitting between them. For the CDR3, the DNA is TGCAGTGCTAGAGATCTCGTCGAGACCCAGTACTTC. It encodes CSARDLVETQYF.

The rearrangement joins TRBV4-1 to TRBJ2-3; 8 nucleotides agree with TRBD2. V dropped 2 bases and J dropped 6; count of bases not matched to a gene: 13. Germline CDR1 reads MGHRA; CDR2 reads YSYEKL. This CDR3 contains 17 residues. CDR3 loop: CASSQSDGRAFGDTQYF. CDR3 coding DNA: TGCGCCAGCAGCCAATCGGACGGGAGGGCCTTCGGGGATACGCAGTATTTT.

The V gene is TRBV18, the J gene TRBJ2-1; tentatively, D is TRBD2 (6 bases). The CDR3 length is 14 residues. In germline, CDR1 is KGHSH, CDR2 LQKENI. V lost 6 bases to trimming and J lost 8 bases, with 17 bases between them. CDR3 DNA: TGTGCCAGCTCCGCGGGACGGACGGATGATGAGCAGTTCTTC. Protein sequence: CASSAGRTDDEQFF.

This clonotype was seen only a few times. A read error may account for a junction end that differs from germline. The chain is built from TRBV6-1 and TRBJ1-4; 9 bases fit TRBD1. This CDR3 has 10 residues. The germline CDR1 and CDR2 sequences are MNHNS and SASEGT. The CDR3 sequence is CGDRAEKLFF. The CDR3 DNA follows: TGCGGGGACAGGGCTGAAAAACTGTTTTTT.

V is TRBV7-3 and J is TRBJ1-6; 11 bases are shared with TRBD1. From germline, CDR1 is SGHTA and CDR2 FQGTGA. The CDR3 runs 15 residues. The junction had 3 bases not matched to a gene; V was cut back by 5 bases and J by 6 bases. The CDR3 DNA reads as TGTGCCAGCAGCCCCGGGACAGGGGGTAATTCACCCCTCCACTTT. This sequence encodes CASSPGTGGNSPLHF. The full variable domain, with the rest looked up from reference TRBV7-3 and TRBJ1-6, is GAGVSQTPSNKVTEKGKYVELRCDPISGHTALYWYRQSLGQGPEFLIYFQGTGAADDSGLPNDRFFAVRPEGSVSTLKIQRTERGDSAVYLCASSPGTGGNSPLHFGNGTRLTVT.

The V gene is TRBV6-1, the J gene TRBJ2-1, with 7 positions matching TRBD2. CDR3 length equals 17 residues. Germline V gene data show CDR1 as MNHNS and CDR2 as SASEGT. The ends lost 6 bases at V and 0 bases at J; junction bases unmatched: 11. In nucleotides, the CDR3 is TGTGCCAGCAGCGCCGCTAGCGGTCGCAGCTCCTACAATGAGCAGTTCTTC. Translating it yields CASSAASGRSSYNEQFF.

For this clonotype: An end of the junction does not agree with germline; a read error may underlie this. The chain has TRBV9 and TRBJ1-2, with 8 bases matching TRBD1. Germline CDR1 is SGDLS and CDR2 is YYNGEE. The CDR3 has 13 residues. In nucleotides, the CDR3 is TGTGCCAGCAGCGTATTCCAGGGGGCTGTTTTGGCCTTC. Its translation is CASSVFQGAVLAF.

This chain connects TRBV25-1 to TRBJ2-1, with 7 nucleotides matching TRBD2. With 8 bases clipped from V and 0 bases from J, the junction kept 7 bases outside the gene matches. The germline V gene has CDR1 MGHDK and CDR2 SYGVNS. The CDR3 runs 15 residues. The CDR3 reads CASASGTNSYNEQFF. CDR3 nucleotides: TGTGCCAGCGCCTCCGGGACTAACTCCTACAATGAGCAGTTCTTC.